This T cell receptor beta chain was identified in a study of cytomegalovirus exposure and HLA in healthy donors. About the research overall: The roughly 100 million unique TCR beta sequences, from approximately 170 million T cells, were found by an earlier analysis. General study results and limits: There were some V segments, including TRBV6-2 and TRBV6-3, excluded as indistinguishable.

A word on this clone: Antigen unknown.

The CDR3 totals 15 residues. With 5 bases removed from V and 6 bases from J, the gap between germline ends came to 18 bases. Germline V gives CDR1 SGHVS, CDR2 FNYEAQ. 13 Jbeta primers and 60 Vbeta primers were used for the PCR. TCRdb keeps only in-frame clones here, not all; method: immunoSEQ multiplex PCR. The table includes under 200,000 clones, approximately 70% detected once. The sequencing sample was made of PBMCs. The chain joins TRBV7-6 to TRBJ2-3; no reliable D call. The receptor was isolated from a woman aged 25 to 45 in good health and CMV-seronegative. This CDR3 is CASSPISRGADTQYF. CDR3 DNA: TGTGCCAGCAGCCCAATATCCCGCGGCGCCGATACGCAGTATTTT.